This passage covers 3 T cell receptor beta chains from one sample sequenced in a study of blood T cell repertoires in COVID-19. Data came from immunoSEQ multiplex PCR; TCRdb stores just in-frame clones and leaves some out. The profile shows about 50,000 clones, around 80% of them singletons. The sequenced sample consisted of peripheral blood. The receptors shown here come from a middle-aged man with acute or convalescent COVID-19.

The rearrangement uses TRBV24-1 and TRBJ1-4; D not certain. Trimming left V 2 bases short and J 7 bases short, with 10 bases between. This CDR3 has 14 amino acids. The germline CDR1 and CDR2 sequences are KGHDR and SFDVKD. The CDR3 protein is CATSDSGEGEKLFF. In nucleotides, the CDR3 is TGTGCCACCAGTGATTCCGGGGAGGGTGAAAAACTGTTTTTT.

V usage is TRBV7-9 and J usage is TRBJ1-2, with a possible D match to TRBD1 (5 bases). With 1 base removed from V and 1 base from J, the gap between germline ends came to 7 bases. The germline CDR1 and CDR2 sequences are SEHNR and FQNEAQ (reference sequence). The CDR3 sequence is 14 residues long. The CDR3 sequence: CASSLDGGNYGYTF. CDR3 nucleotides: TGTGCCAGCAGCTTAGACGGGGGTAACTATGGCTACACCTTC.

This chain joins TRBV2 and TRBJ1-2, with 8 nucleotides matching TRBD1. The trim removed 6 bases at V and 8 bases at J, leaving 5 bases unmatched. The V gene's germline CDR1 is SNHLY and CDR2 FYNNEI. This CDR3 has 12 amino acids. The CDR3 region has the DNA TGTGCCAGCAGCGGACAGGGATGGGGCTACACCTTC. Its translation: CASSGQGWGYTF.